This T cell receptor (beta chain) is drawn from a study of regulatory T cells in long-lasting Graves disease. The TCR beta library used iRepertoire HTBI primers with Arm-PCR amplification of CDR3. TCRdb recomputed calls from the multiplex PCR reads with MiXCR, one row per CDR3 protein. The data hold hundreds of thousands of distinct CDR3 sequences, with 16% observed a single time. Germline V gene lookup returns CDR1 DFQATT and CDR2 SNEGSKA (reference sequence). Germline trimming cut 7 bases from V and 7 bases from J; bases unmatched to any gene: 4. This CDR3 is built from 13 residues. Time point reported: newly diagnosed GD, antithyroid drugs for less than 3 months. PBMC RNA was the source of the TCR library. This sample also belongs to another study, concerning T cells in Graves' hyperthyroidism and ophthalmopathy. That work contributes: Hyperthyroidism patients were newly diagnosed, had disease duration under 2 months, and were aged 18 to 65 years. First-round RT-PCR targeting the TCR CDR3 was performed with the HTBI primer set.

This receptor was obtained from a man in his late teens or twenties with Graves disease. This specimen was peripheral blood mononuclear cells (PBMCs), taken at new diagnosis, from a patient treated with antithyroid drugs. The chain links TRBV20-1 to TRBJ1-4, with 12 positions matching TRBD1. CDR3 region: CSVPGQGAEKLFF. CDR3 DNA: TGCAGTGTCCCGGGACAGGGGGCTGAAAAACTGTTTTTT.